Listed here are 15 T cell receptor beta chains from one sample, sequenced in a study of radiotherapy plus CTLA-4 blockade in lung cancer. TCRdb's table, derived via immunoSEQ multiplex PCR, lists solely in-frame clones and lacks some. This table holds 50,000 to 70,000 clones, more than 60% found once. This sample comprised peripheral blood, obtained from a patient treated with radiotherapy plus ipilimumab. These receptors came from a human donor with non-small cell lung cancer who had a partial response to radiotherapy plus ipilimumab.

The chain combines TRBV7-9 with TRBJ2-7; TRBD2 agrees at 7 bases. The CDR3 loop spans 16 amino acids. The junction had 15 bases not matched to a gene; V was cut back by 3 bases and J by 7 bases. Germline CDR1 is SEHNR and CDR2 is FQNEAQ (reference sequence). CDR3 sequence: CASSFMASTGLLEQYF. As DNA, the CDR3 is TGTGCCAGCAGCTTTATGGCTTCAACGGGACTATTGGAGCAGTACTTC.

The V gene is TRBV11-3, the J gene TRBJ2-3; D is possibly TRBD1 (5 bases). The germline gives CDR1 SGHNT, CDR2 YENEEA. The CDR3 is made up of 13 amino acids. V lost 1 base to trimming and J lost 8 bases, with 10 bases between them. In DNA form, the CDR3 reads TGTGCCAGCAGCTTAGGTAGTGGGGCTACGCAGTATTTT. This translates into CASSLGSGATQYF.

This chain connects TRBV5-6 to TRBJ1-2; D remains ambiguous. CDR3 length: 14 residues. Deletions cut 0 bases from V and 7 bases from J, with 13 bases between. Germline values: CDR1 SGHDT, CDR2 YYEEEE. CDR3 amino acids: CASSLALAGGGYTF. The CDR3 DNA sequence: TGTGCCAGCAGCTTGGCCCTGGCGGGCGGTGGCTACACCTTC.

This chain connects TRBV7-2 to TRBJ1-3; D possibly corresponds to TRBD1 (5 bases). The CDR3 sequence is 18 residues long. Germline CDR1 and CDR2: SGHTA and FQGNSA. The V gene lost 1 base and the J gene lost 3 bases, with 19 bases spanning the gap. The CDR3 DNA sequence: TGTGCCAGCAGCTTAGGGGTTACAGGTGAAGGGATTGGAAACACCATATATTTT. Protein product: CASSLGVTGEGIGNTIYF. The full variable domain, its missing parts supplied by reference TRBV7-2 and TRBJ1-3, is GAGVSQSPSNKVTEKGKDVELRCDPISGHTALYWYRQSLGQGLEFLIYFQGNSAPDKSGLPSDRFSAERTGGSVSTLTIQRTQQEDSAVYLCASSLGVTGEGIGNTIYFGEGSWLTVV.

The J gene is TRBJ1-3, the V gene TRBV4-1; no clear D gene. The CDR3 extends over 16 amino acids. V shed 1 base and J shed 0 bases, with 10 bases lying between them. CDR1 and CDR2 from the germline V gene are MGHRA and YSYEKL. Written as DNA, the CDR3 is TGCGCCAGCAGCCAAGCCAGGTTCGGCTCTGGAAACACCATATATTTT. Protein: CASSQARFGSGNTIYF.

The chain couples TRBV7-3 to TRBJ1-1; D may be TRBD1 (6 bases). With 6 bases removed from V and 1 base from J, the gap between germline ends came to 9 bases. The germline CDR1 and CDR2 sequences are SGHTA and FQGTGA. The CDR3 runs 13 residues. The CDR3 DNA reads TGTGCCAGCAGTCAGGACAGGAACACTGAAGCTTTCTTT. Protein product: CASSQDRNTEAFF. Using reference TRBV7-3 and TRBJ1-1 for the parts outside the CDR3, the full variable domain is GAGVSQTPSNKVTEKGKYVELRCDPISGHTALYWYRQSLGQGPEFLIYFQGTGAADDSGLPNDRFFAVRPEGSVSTLKIQRTERGDSAVYLCASSQDRNTEAFFGQGTRLTVV.

This clone occurred once. The V call is TRBV7-6, the J call TRBJ1-1; 9 bases match TRBD1. V was pared by 2 bases and J by 5 bases, with 3 bases of the junction left unmatched. Per germline, CDR1 SGHVS and CDR2 FNYEAQ. This CDR3 contains 14 residues. This chain's CDR3 is CASSLQTGGTEAFF. CDR3 DNA: TGTGCCAGCAGCTTACAGACAGGGGGAACTGAAGCTTTCTTT.

This clone was counted between two and nine times. The V and J genes are TRBV6-1 and TRBJ1-5; TRBD1 matches at 10 bases. Germline V CDR1 and CDR2: MNHNS, SASEGT. Trimming took 0 bases from V and 4 from J; bases not matched to a gene: 3. This CDR3 contains 16 residues. For the CDR3, the DNA is TGTGCCAGCAGTGAAGCTTGGACAGGGGGTAATCAGCCCCAGCATTTT. Its translation is CASSEAWTGGNQPQHF.

The rearrangement uses TRBV6-1 and TRBJ1-5; D ambiguous. This CDR3 comprises 15 residues. Per the germline V gene, CDR1 is MNHNS and CDR2 is SASEGT. V was clipped by 3 bases and J by 4 bases, with 13 bases between them. The CDR3 DNA is TGTGCCAGCAGTGAGGGCGCGGGGTGGAATCAGCCCCAGCATTTT. Translation: CASSEGAGWNQPQHF.

This chain connects TRBV18 to TRBJ1-1; D is possibly TRBD1 (5 bases). CDR1 is KGHSH and CDR2 is LQKENI in the germline V gene. V was clipped by 3 bases and J by 1 base, with 9 bases between them. This CDR3 region has 14 residues. In nucleotides, the CDR3 is TGTGCCAGCTCACCGGGGGGAGGGAACACTGAAGCTTTCTTT. Its translation is CASSPGGGNTEAFF.

This chain connects TRBV5-4 to TRBJ1-1, with D maybe TRBD1 (6 bases). Germline values: CDR1 SGHNT, CDR2 YYREEE (reference sequence). This CDR3 has 16 amino acids. V shed 0 bases and J shed 6 bases, with 18 bases lying between them. CDR3 in DNA: TGTGCCAGCAGCTTGGTCGGTCGAGGGGGTTCGGCTGAAGCTTTCTTT. This encodes CASSLVGRGGSAEAFF.

V usage is TRBV10-3 and J usage is TRBJ1-1; D is possibly TRBD1 (6 bases). This CDR3 comprises 15 residues. Trimming shortened V by 3 bases and J by 0 bases, and 11 bases separated the two germline ends. CDR1 is ENHRY and CDR2 is SYGVKD in the germline V gene. As DNA, the CDR3 is TGTGCCATCAGTGACCCCGGACAGCTGAACACTGAAGCTTTCTTT. Its protein is CAISDPGQLNTEAFF.

This clone was picked up one time. The chain employs TRBV10-3 and TRBJ2-3; no reliable D call. Germline CDR1 reads ENHRY; CDR2 reads SYGVKD. V was trimmed by 4 bases and J by 4 bases, leaving 15 bases between them. This CDR3 region has 15 residues. The chain's CDR3 is CAISGLEDSADTQYF. CDR3 DNA sequence: TGTGCCATCAGTGGTTTAGAAGATTCCGCAGATACGCAGTATTTT.

The chain uses TRBV28 and TRBJ1-2; D is possibly TRBD1 (6 bases). Germline V gene data show CDR1 as MDHEN and CDR2 as SYDVKM. This CDR3 contains 17 residues. Trimming removed 2 bases from V and 0 bases from J, with 16 bases in between. CDR3 nucleotide sequence: TGTGCCAGCAGTTTAAGGGACGGGGGGGGCCCTAACTATGGCTACACCTTC. Translated: CASSLRDGGGPNYGYTF.

The chain links TRBV4-2 to TRBJ2-2; 10 nucleotides match TRBD2. The CDR3 consists of 16 residues. Germline trimming cut 0 bases from V and 2 bases from J; bases unmatched to any gene: 0. Germline V lookup: CDR1 LGHNA, CDR2 YNFKEQ. The DNA of the CDR3 is TGTGCCAGCAGCCAAGAACTAGCGGGAAACACCGGGGAGCTGTTTTTT. This encodes CASSQELAGNTGELFF.